The present entry profiles one T cell receptor beta chain with its context. Its cognate antigen is unknown. Germline lookup yields CDR1 LNHNV and CDR2 YYDKDF (reference sequence). Trimming removed 6 bases at V and 1 base at J, with 18 bases between. This CDR3 is built from 16 residues. Both 60 Vbeta primers and 13 Jbeta primers went into the PCR. TCRdb's table, derived via immunoSEQ multiplex PCR, lists solely in-frame clones and lacks some. The repertoire holds about 120,000 clones, with 75% to 90% as singletons. These data originate in a study of cytomegalovirus exposure and HLA in healthy donors. Whole-study findings and limits: Some public TCRs appeared in many individuals, while most sequences were rare. A further, later analysis showed that HLA-associated TCR beta chains (compared with equally common others) were more clonally expanded. In an earlier analysis, about 90% or about 30%: the productive usage of most TCR beta V segments.

This receptor was identified in a man between 40 and 49 years old in good health and CMV-seronegative. The chain combines TRBV15 with TRBJ1-1; no definite D call. Sequencing used PBMCs. CDR3 DNA sequence: TGTGCCACCAGAGAGAGAGGTGGAGGGTGGAACACTGAAGCTTTCTTT. This encodes CATRERGGGWNTEAFF.